These 5 T cell receptor beta chains were sequenced from one sample in a study of OX40 agonist ivuxolimab in advanced cancers. Clones were sequenced by immunoSEQ multiplex PCR, and TCRdb holds only the in-frame ones, with some missing. The sample lists under 5,500 clones; approximately 66% were seen once. Sequenced here: CD4+ or CD8+ T cells sorted from blood, sampled in a trial of the OX40 agonist ivuxolimab. These receptors all come from an adult with an advanced solid tumor such as melanoma, head and neck, liver or kidney cancer.

This chain uses TRBV5-6 with TRBJ1-3; maybe TRBD1 (6 bases). The V and J ends lost 2 bases and 4 bases respectively, with 13 bases between them. Germline V lookup: CDR1 SGHDT, CDR2 YYEEEE. This CDR3 has 15 amino acids. CDR3 loop: CASSLGTGSGNTIYF. DNA of the CDR3: TGTGCCAGCAGCTTAGGAACAGGGTCGGGAAACACCATATATTTT.

For the CDR3, the DNA is TGTGCCAGCAGTGAAAGACGGGGGGGCCGAGAGACCCAGTACTTC. Translated, it gives CASSERRGGRETQYF. The chain carries TRBV6-1 and TRBJ2-5, with 8 bases aligning to TRBD2. V shed 2 bases, J shed 4 bases, and the junction held 6 bases outside the gene matches. This CDR3 is built from 15 residues. The V gene's germline CDR1 is MNHNS and CDR2 SASEGT.

This chain links TRBV2 with TRBJ2-2, with 11 bases identical to TRBD2. From germline, CDR1 is SNHLY and CDR2 FYNNEI. The CDR3 length is 15 residues. V lost 8 bases, J lost 7 bases, and 9 bases stayed unmatched. The CDR3 DNA sequence: TGTGCCAGCCGACCCTCTAGCGGGGGGATCGGGGAGCTGTTTTTT. Its protein is CASRPSSGGIGELFF.

This rearrangement joins TRBV5-1 to TRBJ2-6; 7 bases fit TRBD2. V was clipped by 0 bases and J by 4 bases; unmatched bases: 7. CDR1 is SGHRS and CDR2 is YFSETQ in the germline V gene. CDR3 length equals 17 residues. CDR3 region: CASSLGDGGKGANVLTF. The DNA of the CDR3 is TGCGCCAGCAGCTTGGGTGACGGGGGGAAAGGGGCCAACGTCCTGACTTTC.

The rearrangement joins TRBV7-3 to TRBJ2-1; D unclear. V was pared by 1 base and J by 6 bases, with 10 bases between. This CDR3 is built from 14 residues. Germline CDR1 and CDR2: SGHTA and FQGTGA. The CDR3 coding sequence is TGTGCCAGCAGCTTAAGTGCCTACCTCAATGAGCAGTTCTTC. Translating gives CASSLSAYLNEQFF.